Detailed here is one T cell receptor (beta chain). The sample is drawn from a study of T cells in Graves' hyperthyroidism and ophthalmopathy. V was clipped by 1 base and J by 0 bases, with 8 bases between them. CDR1 is SGHNT, CDR2 YYREEE, per germline (reference sequence). This CDR3 comprises 15 residues. PBMCs were obtained from 9 to 10 ml fresh peripheral blood. Authors of the study amplified TCR beta CDR3 regions from RNA transcripts. First-round RT-PCR of the TCR CDR3 relied on the HTBI primer set. MiXCR was run by TCRdb on the multiplex PCR reads, yielding one entry per CDR3 protein. The data contain about 350,000 distinct CDR3 sequences, about 15% of them singletons.

This chain joins TRBV5-4 and TRBJ1-5; possibly TRBD1 for D (5 bases). Sequenced input: blood. This receptor was obtained from a woman in her 30s with Graves' hyperthyroidism. The CDR3: CASSLHGGSNQPQHF. The CDR3 DNA follows: TGTGCCAGCAGCTTGCATGGGGGTAGCAATCAGCCCCAGCATTTT.